The 2 T cell receptor beta chains below all came from one sample that was sequenced in a study of T cells after yellow fever vaccination. MiXCR was run by TCRdb on the 5' RACE reads, yielding one entry per CDR3 protein. The sample includes about 74,000 distinct CDR3 sequences, around 6.9% of them seen just once. The sample consisted of CD8+ T cells sorted from PBMCs, taken 5 to 6 days after the first yellow fever vaccination. All receptors derive from a young man who received the YFV17D yellow fever vaccine.

The chain is built from TRBV28 and TRBJ2-5; D perhaps matches TRBD2 (7 bases). Germline assignment: CDR1 MDHEN and CDR2 SYDVKM. Trimming cost V 4 bases and J 8 bases, with 23 bases left between them. CDR3 size: 16 residues. CDR3 region: CASSSGEGGKKRTQYF. In nucleotides, the CDR3 is TGTGCCAGCAGTTCCGGGGAGGGGGGGAAGAAGAGAACCCAGTACTTC.

The CDR3 sequence: CASSITGDGGYTF. The CDR3 DNA follows: TGTGCCAGTAGTATTACGGGCGATGGTGGCTACACCTTC. The chain couples TRBV19 to TRBJ1-2, with unresolved D. The CDR3 consists of 13 residues. Per the germline V gene, CDR1 is LNHDA and CDR2 is SQIVND (reference sequence). Trimming shortened V by 3 bases and J by 7 bases, and 12 bases separated the two germline ends.